The 10 T cell receptor beta chains below come from one sample, sequenced in a study of T cell responses to AZD1222 COVID-19 vaccine. TCRdb's table, derived via immunoSEQ multiplex PCR, lists solely in-frame clones and lacks some. The table includes almost 50,000 clones, 70% to 85% detected once. The starting material was peripheral blood, obtained on day 0 of MenACWY control vaccination. These receptors were collected from an adult in good health.

In this sample, this clone turned up once. The chain recombines TRBV7-3 with TRBJ2-7, with unresolved D. This CDR3 is built from 13 residues. The V end was cut by 1 base, the J end by 2 bases, with 6 bases between. The germline CDR1 and CDR2 sequences are SGHTA and FQGTGA. The CDR3 here is CASSLKGAYEQYF. CDR3 nucleotide sequence: TGTGCCAGCAGCTTAAAAGGCGCCTACGAGCAGTACTTC.

This rearrangement joins TRBV5-1 to TRBJ2-1; D is perhaps TRBD1 or TRBD2 (5 bases each). This CDR3 comprises 14 residues. In germline, CDR1 is SGHRS, CDR2 YFSETQ. The ends were cut back, 7 bases at V and 5 bases at J, with 16 bases in the middle. CDR3 coding DNA: TGCGCCAGCCGATTATCAGGGAGTAACAATGAGCAGTTCTTC. Amino acid sequence: CASRLSGSNNEQFF.

This rearrangement joins TRBV28 to TRBJ2-1, with 9 bases identical to TRBD1. Germline V gene sequence: CDR1 MDHEN, CDR2 SYDVKM. After removal of 2 bases from V and 7 bases from J, the junction contained 3 bases not matched to a gene. CDR3 length equals 14 residues. CDR3 in DNA: TGTGCCAGCAGTTTAGGGACAGGGAAGAATGAGCAGTTCTTC. Protein sequence: CASSLGTGKNEQFF.

The chain links TRBV10-3 to TRBJ1-3; no reliable D call. Germline loops: CDR1 ENHRY, CDR2 SYGVKD. Trimming cost V 8 bases and J 0 bases, with 14 bases left between them. The CDR3 is 15 residues long. The CDR3 reads CAILGALSSGNTIYF. The CDR3 coding sequence is TGTGCCATCCTGGGCGCTCTGAGCTCTGGAAACACCATATATTTT.

This chain links TRBV10-1 with TRBJ1-1; D uncertain. The ends were cut back, 4 bases at V and 5 bases at J, with 11 bases in the middle. This CDR3 contains 13 residues. CDR1 is WNHNN, CDR2 SYGVQD, per germline (reference sequence). The CDR3 DNA reads as TGCGCCAGCAGTGGGGGAACTTGGACTGAAGCTTTCTTT. This codes for CASSGGTWTEAFF.

The rearrangement links TRBV19 to TRBJ1-6; no clear D. This CDR3 comprises 13 residues. Trimming left V 5 bases short and J 6 bases short, with 8 bases between. Looked up from germline, CDR1 is LNHDA and CDR2 is SQIVND (reference sequence). This CDR3 reads CASSDTLNSPLHF. The DNA for the CDR3 is TGTGCCAGTAGTGACACCCTTAATTCACCCCTCCACTTT.

This clone was seen more than once but under ten times. The rearrangement joins TRBV5-6 to TRBJ2-5; 9 nucleotides agree with TRBD2. Germline V gene data show CDR1 as SGHDT and CDR2 as YYEEEE. The J segment lost 5 bases and the V segment lost 4 bases, leaving 12 bases of the junction unmatched. The CDR3 consists of 16 residues. In nucleotides, the CDR3 is TGTGCCAGCAGCCTCCCCCCAGCGGGAGGCCGGGAGACCCAGTACTTC. Its translation: CASSLPPAGGRETQYF.

CDR3 amino acids: CASSARDTGEGLAGVYNEQFF. In DNA form, the CDR3 reads TGCGCCAGCAGCGCCCGCGACACAGGGGAAGGACTAGCGGGGGTCTACAATGAGCAGTTCTTC. The genes are TRBV5-1 and TRBJ2-1, with 13 positions matching TRBD2. Germline-derived CDR1 and CDR2 are SGHRS and YFSETQ. The CDR3 extends over 21 amino acids. After removal of 4 bases from V and 3 bases from J, the junction contained 19 bases not matched to a gene.

This clone was observed a single time. The chain couples TRBV9 to TRBJ2-5; D possibly corresponds to TRBD2 (6 bases). Trimming removed 7 bases at V and 5 bases at J, with 18 bases between. The germline V gene encodes CDR1 SGDLS and CDR2 YYNGEE. The CDR3 has 14 residues. In nucleotides, the CDR3 is TGTGCCAGCTCACAGTCCAGGGCGGGGGAGACCCAGTACTTC. Its translation: CASSQSRAGETQYF. The full variable domain, in which reference TRBV9 and TRBJ2-5 provide the parts outside the CDR3, is DSGVTQTPKHLITATGQRVTLRCSPRSGDLSVYWYQQSLDQGLQFLIQYYNGEERAKGNILERFSAQQFPDLHSELNLSSLELGDSALYFCASSQSRAGETQYFGPGTRLLVL.

The V gene is TRBV3-1 (or the pseudogene TRBV3-2), the J gene TRBJ1-5; D is possibly TRBD1 (5 bases). Between the trimmed V and J ends, which lost 4 bases and 7 bases, there was a span of 14 bases. Germline CDR1 is LGHDT and CDR2 is YNNKEL (reference sequence). CDR3 size: 14 residues. The CDR3 reads CASSRTRGGQPQHF. CDR3 nucleotide sequence: TGTGCCAGCAGCCGCACCCGGGGGGGGCAGCCCCAGCATTTT.